The following is a T cell receptor beta chain sequence with its context. The antigen is unknown. In germline, CDR1 is SEHNR, CDR2 FQNEAQ (reference sequence). The CDR3 contains 14 residues. Trimming stripped 4 bases from V and 4 bases from J, with 10 bases between. The sample originates from a study of T-cell reconstitution after alpha-beta-depleted transplantation in children. Findings and caveats of the study: The study reportedly traced alpha-beta T cells about two months after transplant to several hundred expanded graft clones. Surviving recipient T cells and intrathymic progenitors accounted for some patients' high TCRbeta diversity at day 60. It was newly produced T cells that mostly accounted for T-cell counts and diversity one year after transplant.

During its preparation, the TCRbeta library received unique molecular identifiers. A single record per CDR3 protein comes from TCRdb applying MiXCR to the PCR reads. The sample holds fewer than 350,000 distinct CDR3 sequences, around 7.3% seen once. Sequencing was performed on peripheral blood, taken 360 days after TCRalphabeta/CD19-depleted stem cell transplant. J is TRBJ2-2 and V is TRBV7-9, with a tentative D call TRBD1 (6 bases). This receptor was obtained from a female patient younger than 10 who had a stem cell transplant for Fanconi anemia, so the T cells may come from the graft donor. The CDR3 loop reads CASSWAGVTGELFF. Written as DNA, the CDR3 is TGTGCCAGCAGCTGGGCAGGGGTCACCGGGGAGCTGTTTTTT.